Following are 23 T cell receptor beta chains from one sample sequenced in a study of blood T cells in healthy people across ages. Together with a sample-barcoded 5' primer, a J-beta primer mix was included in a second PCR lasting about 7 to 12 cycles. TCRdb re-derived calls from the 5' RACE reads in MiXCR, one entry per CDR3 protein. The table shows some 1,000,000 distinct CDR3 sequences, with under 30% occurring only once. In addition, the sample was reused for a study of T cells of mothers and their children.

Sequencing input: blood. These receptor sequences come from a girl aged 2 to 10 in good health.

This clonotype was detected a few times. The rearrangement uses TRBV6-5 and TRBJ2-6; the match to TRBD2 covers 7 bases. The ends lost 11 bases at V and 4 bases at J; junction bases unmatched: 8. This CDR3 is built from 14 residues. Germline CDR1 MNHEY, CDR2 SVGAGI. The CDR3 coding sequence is TGTGCCTCACGTCGGGAGGCCGGGGCCAACGTCCTGACTTTC. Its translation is CASRREAGANVLTF.

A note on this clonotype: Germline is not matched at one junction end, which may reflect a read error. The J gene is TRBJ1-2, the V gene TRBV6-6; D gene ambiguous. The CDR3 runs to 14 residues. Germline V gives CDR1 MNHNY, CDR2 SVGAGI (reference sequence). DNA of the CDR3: TGTGCCGGCAGTTACCTAGACACGAGCTATGGCTACACCTTC. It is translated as CAGSYLDTSYGYTF.

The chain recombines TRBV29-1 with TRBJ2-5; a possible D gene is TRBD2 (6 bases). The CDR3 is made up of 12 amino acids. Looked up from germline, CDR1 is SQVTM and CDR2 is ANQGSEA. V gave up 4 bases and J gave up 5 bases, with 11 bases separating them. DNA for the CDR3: TGCAGCGTTGGAACTAGCCGGGAGACCCAGTACTTC. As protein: CSVGTSRETQYF.

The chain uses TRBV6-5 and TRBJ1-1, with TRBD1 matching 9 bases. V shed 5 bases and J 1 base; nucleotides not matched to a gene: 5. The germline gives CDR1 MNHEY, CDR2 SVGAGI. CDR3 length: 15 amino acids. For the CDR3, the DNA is TGTGCCAGCAGTATACAGGGGGCTGAGAACACTGAAGCTTTCTTT. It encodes CASSIQGAENTEAFF.

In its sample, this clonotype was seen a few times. The CDR3 DNA reads TGTGCCAGCAGCTTACTCGCAGGCATGGGTCAGCCCCAGCATTTT. Its translation: CASSLLAGMGQPQHF. The V call is TRBV7-2, the J call TRBJ1-5; no firm D call. V shed 2 bases and J shed 6 bases, with 14 bases lying between them. CDR1 and CDR2 from the germline V gene are SGHTA and FQGNSA. The CDR3 has 15 amino acids.

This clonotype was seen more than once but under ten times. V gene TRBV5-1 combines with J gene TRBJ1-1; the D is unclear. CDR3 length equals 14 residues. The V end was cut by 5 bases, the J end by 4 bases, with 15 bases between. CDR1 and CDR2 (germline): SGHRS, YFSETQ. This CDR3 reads CASRQDILTTEAFF. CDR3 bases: TGCGCCAGCAGACAAGACATATTGACCACTGAAGCTTTCTTT. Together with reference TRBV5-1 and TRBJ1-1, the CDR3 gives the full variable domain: KAGVTQTPRYLIKTRGQQVTLSCSPISGHRSVSWYQQTPGQGLQFLFEYFSETQRNKGNFPGRFSGRQFSNSRSEMNVSTLELGDSALYLCASRQDILTTEAFFGQGTRLTVV.

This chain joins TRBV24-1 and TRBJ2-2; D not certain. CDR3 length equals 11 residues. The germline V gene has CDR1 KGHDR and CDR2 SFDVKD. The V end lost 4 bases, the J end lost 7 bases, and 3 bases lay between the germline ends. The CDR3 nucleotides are TGTGCCACCAGTGAATACGGGGAGCTGTTTTTT. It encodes CATSEYGELFF.

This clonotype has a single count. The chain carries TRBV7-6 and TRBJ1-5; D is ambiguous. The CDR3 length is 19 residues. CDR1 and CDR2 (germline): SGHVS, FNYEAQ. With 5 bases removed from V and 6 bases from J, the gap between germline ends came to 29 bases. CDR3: CASSPPTRTTIQWGQPQHF. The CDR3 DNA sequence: TGTGCCAGCAGCCCACCTACAAGGACGACAATTCAGTGGGGTCAGCCCCAGCATTTT.

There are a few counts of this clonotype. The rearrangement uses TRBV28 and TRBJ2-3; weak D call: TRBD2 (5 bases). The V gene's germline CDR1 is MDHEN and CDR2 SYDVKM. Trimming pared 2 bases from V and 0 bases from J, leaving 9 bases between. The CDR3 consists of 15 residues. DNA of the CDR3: TGTGCCAGCAGTTTACGAGACTATAGCACAGATACGCAGTATTTT. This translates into CASSLRDYSTDTQYF.

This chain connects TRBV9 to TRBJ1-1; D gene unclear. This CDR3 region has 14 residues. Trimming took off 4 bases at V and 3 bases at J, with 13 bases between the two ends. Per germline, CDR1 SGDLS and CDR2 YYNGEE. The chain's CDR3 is CASSPARADTEAFF. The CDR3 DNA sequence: TGTGCCAGCAGCCCGGCAAGGGCGGACACTGAAGCTTTCTTT.

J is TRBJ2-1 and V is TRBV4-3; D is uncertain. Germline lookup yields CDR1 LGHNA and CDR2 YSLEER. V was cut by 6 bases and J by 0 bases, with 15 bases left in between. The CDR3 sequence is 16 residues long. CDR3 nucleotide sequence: TGCGCCAGCAGTCGCTCCATAGGAAGCTCCTACAATGAGCAGTTCTTC. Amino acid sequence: CASSRSIGSSYNEQFF.

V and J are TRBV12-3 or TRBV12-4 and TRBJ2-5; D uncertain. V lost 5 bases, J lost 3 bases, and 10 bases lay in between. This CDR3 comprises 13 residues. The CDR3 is CASSRNREETQYF. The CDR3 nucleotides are TGTGCCAGCAGTAGGAACAGAGAAGAGACCCAGTACTTC.

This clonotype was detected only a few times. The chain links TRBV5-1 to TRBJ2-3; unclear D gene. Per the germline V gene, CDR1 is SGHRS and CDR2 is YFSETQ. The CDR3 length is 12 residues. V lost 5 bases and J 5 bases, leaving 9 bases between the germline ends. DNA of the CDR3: TGCGCCAGCAGTCCTTCTGGAGATACGCAGTATTTT. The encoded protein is CASSPSGDTQYF. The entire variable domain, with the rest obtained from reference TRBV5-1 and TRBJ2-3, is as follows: KAGVTQTPRYLIKTRGQQVTLSCSPISGHRSVSWYQQTPGQGLQFLFEYFSETQRNKGNFPGRFSGRQFSNSRSEMNVSTLELGDSALYLCASSPSGDTQYFGPGTRLTVL.

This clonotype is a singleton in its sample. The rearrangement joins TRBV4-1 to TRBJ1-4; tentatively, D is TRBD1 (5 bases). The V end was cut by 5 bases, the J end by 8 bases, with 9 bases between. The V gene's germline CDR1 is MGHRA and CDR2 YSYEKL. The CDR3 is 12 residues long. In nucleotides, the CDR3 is TGCGCCAGCAGCGGGGACGTAGAAAAACTGTTTTTT. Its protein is CASSGDVEKLFF.

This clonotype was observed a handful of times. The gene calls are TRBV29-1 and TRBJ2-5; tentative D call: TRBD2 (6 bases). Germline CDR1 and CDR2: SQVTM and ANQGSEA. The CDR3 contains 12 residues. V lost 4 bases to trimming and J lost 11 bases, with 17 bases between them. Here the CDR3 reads CSVGLGGGEQYF. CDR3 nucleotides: TGCAGCGTTGGTCTGGGAGGAGGTGAGCAGTACTTC.

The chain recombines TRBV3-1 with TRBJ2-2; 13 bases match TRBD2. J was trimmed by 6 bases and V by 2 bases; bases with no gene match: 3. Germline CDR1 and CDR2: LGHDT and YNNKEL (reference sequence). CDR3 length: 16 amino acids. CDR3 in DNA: TGTGCCAGCAGCCAACTACTAGCGGGAGGGCCCGGGGAGCTGTTTTTT. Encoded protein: CASSQLLAGGPGELFF.

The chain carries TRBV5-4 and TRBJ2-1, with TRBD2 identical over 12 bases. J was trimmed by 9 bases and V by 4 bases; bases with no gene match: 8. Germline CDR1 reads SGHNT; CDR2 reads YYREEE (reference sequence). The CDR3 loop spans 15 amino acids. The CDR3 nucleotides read TGTGCCAGCAGCCCCCCGACTAGCGGGAGATTTGAGCAGTTCTTC. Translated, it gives CASSPPTSGRFEQFF.

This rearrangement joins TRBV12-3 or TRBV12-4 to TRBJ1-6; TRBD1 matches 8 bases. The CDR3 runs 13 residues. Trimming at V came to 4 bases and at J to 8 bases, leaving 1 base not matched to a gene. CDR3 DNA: TGTGCCAGCAGTTCGACAGGGGATTCACCCCTCCACTTT. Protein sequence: CASSSTGDSPLHF.

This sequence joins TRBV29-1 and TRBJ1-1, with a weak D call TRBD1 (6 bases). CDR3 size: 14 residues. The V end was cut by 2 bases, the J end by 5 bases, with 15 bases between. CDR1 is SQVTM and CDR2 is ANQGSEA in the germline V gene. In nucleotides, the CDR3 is TGCAGCGTTGAAAGGGCAGGGGAGGAAACTGAAGCTTTCTTT. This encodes CSVERAGEETEAFF.

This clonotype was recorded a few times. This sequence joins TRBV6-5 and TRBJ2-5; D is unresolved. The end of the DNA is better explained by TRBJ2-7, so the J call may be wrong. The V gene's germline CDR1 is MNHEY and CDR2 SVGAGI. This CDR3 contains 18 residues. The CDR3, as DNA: TGTGCCAGCAGTTACTCGTCAAGGACCCCTCGCCTGACCTACGAGCAGTACTTC. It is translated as CASSYSSRTPRLTYEQYF.

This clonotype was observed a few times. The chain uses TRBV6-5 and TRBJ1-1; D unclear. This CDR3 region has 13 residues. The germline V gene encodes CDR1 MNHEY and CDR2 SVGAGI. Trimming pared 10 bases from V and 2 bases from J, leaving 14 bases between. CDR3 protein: CATHTWGNTEAFF. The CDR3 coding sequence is TGTGCCACACACACCTGGGGAAACACTGAAGCTTTCTTT.

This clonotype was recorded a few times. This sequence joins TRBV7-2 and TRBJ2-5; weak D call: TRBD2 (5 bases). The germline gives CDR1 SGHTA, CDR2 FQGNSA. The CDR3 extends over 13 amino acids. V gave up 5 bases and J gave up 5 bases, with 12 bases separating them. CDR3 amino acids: CASSAREWETQYF. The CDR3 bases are TGTGCCAGCAGCGCTCGGGAATGGGAGACCCAGTACTTC.

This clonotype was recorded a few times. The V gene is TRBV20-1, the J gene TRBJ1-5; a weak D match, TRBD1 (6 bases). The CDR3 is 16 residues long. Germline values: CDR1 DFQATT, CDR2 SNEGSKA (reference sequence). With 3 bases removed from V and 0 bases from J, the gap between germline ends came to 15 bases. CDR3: CSASPSGHSSNQPQHF. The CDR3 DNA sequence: TGCAGTGCTAGCCCGTCGGGACACTCTAGCAATCAGCCCCAGCATTTT.